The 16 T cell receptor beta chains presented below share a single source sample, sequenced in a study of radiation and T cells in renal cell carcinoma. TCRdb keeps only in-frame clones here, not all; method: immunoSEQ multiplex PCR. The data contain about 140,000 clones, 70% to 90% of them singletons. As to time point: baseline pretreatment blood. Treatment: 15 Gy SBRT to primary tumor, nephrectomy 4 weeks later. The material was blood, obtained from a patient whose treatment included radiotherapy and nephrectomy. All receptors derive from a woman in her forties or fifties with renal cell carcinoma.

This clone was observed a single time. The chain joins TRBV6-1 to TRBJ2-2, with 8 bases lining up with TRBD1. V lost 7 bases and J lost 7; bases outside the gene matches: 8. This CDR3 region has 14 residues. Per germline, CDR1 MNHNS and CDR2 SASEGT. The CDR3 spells CASKATGVGGELFF. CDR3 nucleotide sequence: TGTGCCAGCAAGGCGACAGGGGTGGGCGGGGAGCTGTTTTTT.

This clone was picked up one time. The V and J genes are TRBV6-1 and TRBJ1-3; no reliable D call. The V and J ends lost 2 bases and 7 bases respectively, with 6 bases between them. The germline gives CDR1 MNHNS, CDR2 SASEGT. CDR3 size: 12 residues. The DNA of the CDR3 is TGTGCCAGCAGTGAATGGAGGAACACCATATATTTT. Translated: CASSEWRNTIYF.

CDR3 coding DNA: TGTGCCAGCAGCGTAGGCAGGACAGACACAGATACGCAGTATTTT. Its protein product is CASSVGRTDTDTQYF. The chain joins TRBV9 to TRBJ2-3; weak D call: TRBD1 (6 bases). Germline loops: CDR1 SGDLS, CDR2 YYNGEE. This CDR3 is built from 15 residues. V was shortened by 0 bases and J by 2 bases, with 10 bases between the two germline ends.

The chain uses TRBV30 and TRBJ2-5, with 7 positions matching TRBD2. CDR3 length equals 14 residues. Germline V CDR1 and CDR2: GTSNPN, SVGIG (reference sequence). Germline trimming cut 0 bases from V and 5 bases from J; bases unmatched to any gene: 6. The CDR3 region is CAWSVFGGGETQYF. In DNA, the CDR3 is TGTGCCTGGAGTGTTTTCGGGGGAGGGGAGACCCAGTACTTC.

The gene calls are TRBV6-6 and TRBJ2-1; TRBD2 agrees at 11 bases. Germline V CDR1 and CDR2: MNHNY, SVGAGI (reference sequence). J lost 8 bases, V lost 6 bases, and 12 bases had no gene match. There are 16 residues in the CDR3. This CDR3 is CASSTRSGRALDEQFF. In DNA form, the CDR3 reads TGTGCCAGCAGCACACGTAGCGGGAGGGCCTTGGATGAGCAGTTCTTC.

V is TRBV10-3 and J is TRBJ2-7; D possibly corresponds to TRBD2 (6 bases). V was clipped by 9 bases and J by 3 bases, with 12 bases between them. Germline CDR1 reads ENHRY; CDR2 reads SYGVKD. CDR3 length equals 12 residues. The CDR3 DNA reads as TGTGCCATTAGGCTAGCGAACTACGAGCAGTACTTC. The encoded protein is CAIRLANYEQYF.

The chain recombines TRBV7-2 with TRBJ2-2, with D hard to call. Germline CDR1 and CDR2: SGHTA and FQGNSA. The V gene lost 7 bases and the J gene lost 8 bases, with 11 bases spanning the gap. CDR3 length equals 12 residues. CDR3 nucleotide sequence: TGTGCCAGCAAGAGATTCGGAGGGGAGCTGTTTTTT. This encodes CASKRFGGELFF.

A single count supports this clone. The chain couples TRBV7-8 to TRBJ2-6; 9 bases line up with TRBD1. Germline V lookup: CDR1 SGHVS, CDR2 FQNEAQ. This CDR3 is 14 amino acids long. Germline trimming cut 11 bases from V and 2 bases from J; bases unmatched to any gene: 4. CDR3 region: CAGRQGAGANVLTF. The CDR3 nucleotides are TGTGCCGGGAGACAGGGGGCTGGGGCCAACGTCCTGACTTTC.

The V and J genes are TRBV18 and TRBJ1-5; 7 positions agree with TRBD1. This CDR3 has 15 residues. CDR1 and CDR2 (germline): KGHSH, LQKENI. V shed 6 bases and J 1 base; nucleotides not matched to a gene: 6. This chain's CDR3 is CASSPGRGSNQPQHF. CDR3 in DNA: TGTGCCAGCTCCCCCGGCAGGGGGAGCAATCAGCCCCAGCATTTT. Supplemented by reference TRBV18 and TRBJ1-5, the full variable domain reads NAGVMQNPRHLVRRRGQEARLRCSPMKGHSHVYWYRQLPEEGLKFMVYLQKENIIDESGMPKERFSAEFPKEGPSILRIQQVVRGDSAAYFCASSPGRGSNQPQHFGDGTRLSIL.

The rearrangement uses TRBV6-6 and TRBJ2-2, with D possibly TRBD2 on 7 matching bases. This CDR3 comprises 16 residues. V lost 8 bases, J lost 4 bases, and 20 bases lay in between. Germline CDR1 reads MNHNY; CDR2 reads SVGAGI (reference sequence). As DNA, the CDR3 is TGTGCCAGCTCCAAAACCGGGGGGCGGGTCACCGGGGAGCTGTTTTTT. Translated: CASSKTGGRVTGELFF.

The CDR3 spells CASENAYEQYF. The CDR3 coding sequence is TGTGCCAGCGAAAACGCCTACGAGCAGTACTTC. This chain connects TRBV6-5 to TRBJ2-7; D remains unclear. The CDR3 length is 11 residues. Per germline, CDR1 MNHEY and CDR2 SVGAGI. Trimming shortened V by 8 bases and J by 2 bases, and 7 bases separated the two germline ends.

The CDR3 DNA is TGTGCCAGTGTTGTGAGGGGCACAGATACGCAGTATTTT. The encoded protein is CASVVRGTDTQYF. J is TRBJ2-3 and V is TRBV7-2; tentative D call: TRBD2 (5 bases). CDR3 length: 13 amino acids. V was shortened by 9 bases and J by 1 base, with 11 bases between the two germline ends. The germline CDR1 and CDR2 sequences are SGHTA and FQGNSA.

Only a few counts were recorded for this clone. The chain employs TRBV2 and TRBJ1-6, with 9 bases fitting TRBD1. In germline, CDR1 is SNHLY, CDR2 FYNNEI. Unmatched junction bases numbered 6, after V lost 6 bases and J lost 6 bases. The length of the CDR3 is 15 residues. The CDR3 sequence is CASRRDRVINSPLHF. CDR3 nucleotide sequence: TGTGCCAGCAGGAGGGACAGGGTTATTAATTCACCCCTCCACTTT.

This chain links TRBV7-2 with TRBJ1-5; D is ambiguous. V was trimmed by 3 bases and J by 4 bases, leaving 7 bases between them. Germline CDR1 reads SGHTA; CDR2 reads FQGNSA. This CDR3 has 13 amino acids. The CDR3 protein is CASSFGENQPQHF. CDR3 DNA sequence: TGTGCCAGCAGCTTTGGAGAAAATCAGCCCCAGCATTTT.

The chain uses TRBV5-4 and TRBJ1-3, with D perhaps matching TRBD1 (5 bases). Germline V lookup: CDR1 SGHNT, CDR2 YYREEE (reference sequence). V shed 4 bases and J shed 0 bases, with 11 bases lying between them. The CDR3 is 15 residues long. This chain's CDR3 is CASSLGAASGNTIYF. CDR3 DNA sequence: TGTGCCAGCAGCCTCGGGGCAGCCTCTGGAAACACCATATATTTT.

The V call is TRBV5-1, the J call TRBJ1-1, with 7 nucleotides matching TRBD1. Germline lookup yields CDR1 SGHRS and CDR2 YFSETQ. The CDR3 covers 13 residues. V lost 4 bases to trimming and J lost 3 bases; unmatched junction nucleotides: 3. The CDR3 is CASSRQGDTEAFF. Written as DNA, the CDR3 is TGCGCCAGCAGCAGGCAGGGGGACACTGAAGCTTTCTTT.